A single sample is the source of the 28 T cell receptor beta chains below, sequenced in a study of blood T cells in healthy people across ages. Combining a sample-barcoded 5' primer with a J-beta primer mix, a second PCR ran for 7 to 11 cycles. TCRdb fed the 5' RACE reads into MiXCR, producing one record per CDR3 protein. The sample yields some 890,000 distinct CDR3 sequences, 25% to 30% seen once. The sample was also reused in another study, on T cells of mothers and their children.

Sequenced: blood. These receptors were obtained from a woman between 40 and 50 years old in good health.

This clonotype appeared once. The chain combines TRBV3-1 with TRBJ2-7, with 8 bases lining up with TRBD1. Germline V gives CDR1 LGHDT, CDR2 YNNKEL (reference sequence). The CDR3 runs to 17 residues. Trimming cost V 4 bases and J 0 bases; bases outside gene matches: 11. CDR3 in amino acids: CASSPSSDREFSYEQYF. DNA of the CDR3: TGTGCCAGCAGCCCCTCGTCGGACAGGGAATTCTCCTACGAGCAGTACTTC.

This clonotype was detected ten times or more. The CDR3 nucleotides read TGTGCCACCCGAAACGGAGCGGGGGGTTCAGATACGCAGTATTTT. It translates to CATRNGAGGSDTQYF. J is TRBJ2-3 and V is TRBV10-3; 9 positions agree with TRBD2. Germline V lookup: CDR1 ENHRY, CDR2 SYGVKD. The junction had 12 bases not matched to a gene; V was cut back by 10 bases and J by 4 bases. The CDR3 loop spans 15 amino acids.

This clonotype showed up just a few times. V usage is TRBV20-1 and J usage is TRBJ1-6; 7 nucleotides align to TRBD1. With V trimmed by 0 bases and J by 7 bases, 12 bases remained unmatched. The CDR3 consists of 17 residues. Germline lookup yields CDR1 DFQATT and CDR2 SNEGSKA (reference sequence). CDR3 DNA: TGCAGTGCTAGAGACCGACCTGACAGGGTCTTCAATTCACCCCTCCACTTT. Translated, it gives CSARDRPDRVFNSPLHF.

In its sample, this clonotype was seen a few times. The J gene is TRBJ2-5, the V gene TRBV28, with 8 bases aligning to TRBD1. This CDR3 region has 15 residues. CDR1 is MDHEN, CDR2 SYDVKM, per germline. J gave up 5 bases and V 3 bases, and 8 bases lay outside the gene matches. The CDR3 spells CASSFRGRGVETQYF. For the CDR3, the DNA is TGTGCCAGCAGTTTCAGGGGGCGTGGGGTGGAGACCCAGTACTTC.

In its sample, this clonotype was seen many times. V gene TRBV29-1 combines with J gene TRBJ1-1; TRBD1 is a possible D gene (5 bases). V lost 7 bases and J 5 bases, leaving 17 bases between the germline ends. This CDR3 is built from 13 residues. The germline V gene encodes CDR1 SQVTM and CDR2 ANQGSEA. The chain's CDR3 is CSASQGSQTEAFF. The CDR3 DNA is TGCAGCGCCTCTCAGGGAAGTCAAACTGAAGCTTTCTTT.

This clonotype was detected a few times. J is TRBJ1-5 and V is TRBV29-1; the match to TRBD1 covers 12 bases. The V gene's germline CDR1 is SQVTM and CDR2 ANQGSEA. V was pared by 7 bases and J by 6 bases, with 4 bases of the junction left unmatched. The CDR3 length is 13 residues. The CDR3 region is CSAGTGGSQPQHF. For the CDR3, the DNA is TGCAGCGCCGGGACAGGGGGCTCTCAGCCCCAGCATTTT.

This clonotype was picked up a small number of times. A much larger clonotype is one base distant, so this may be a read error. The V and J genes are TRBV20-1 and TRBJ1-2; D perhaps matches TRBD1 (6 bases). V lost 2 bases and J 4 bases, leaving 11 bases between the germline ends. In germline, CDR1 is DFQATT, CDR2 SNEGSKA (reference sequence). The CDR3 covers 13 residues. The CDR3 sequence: CSARPDRLYGYTF. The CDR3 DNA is TGCAGTGCTAGACCCGACAGGCTCTATGGCTACACCTTC.

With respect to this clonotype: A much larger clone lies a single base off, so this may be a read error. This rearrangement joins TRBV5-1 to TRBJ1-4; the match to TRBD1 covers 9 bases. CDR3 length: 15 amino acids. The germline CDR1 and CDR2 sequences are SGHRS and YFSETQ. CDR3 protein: CAGSLNTGGPEKLFF. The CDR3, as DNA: TGCGCCGGCAGCCTAAATACAGGGGGCCCTGAAAAACTGTTTTTT. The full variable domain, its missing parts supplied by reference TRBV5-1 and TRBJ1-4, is KAGVTQTPRYLIKTRGQQVTLSCSPISGHRSVSWYQQTPGQGLQFLFEYFSETQRNKGNFPGRFSGRQFSNSRSEMNVSTLELGDSALYLCAGSLNTGGPEKLFFGSGTQLSVL.

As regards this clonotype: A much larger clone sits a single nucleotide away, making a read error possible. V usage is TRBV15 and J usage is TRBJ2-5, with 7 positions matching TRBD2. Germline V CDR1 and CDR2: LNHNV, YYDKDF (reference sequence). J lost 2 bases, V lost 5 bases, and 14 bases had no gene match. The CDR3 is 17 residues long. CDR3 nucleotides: TGTGCCACCAGCGGTCGGACGTCGGGGGGATCGCAAGAGACCCAGTACTTC. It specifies CATSGRTSGGSQETQYF.

The CDR3 sequence: CASSPMLDNEQFF. The CDR3 DNA reads TGTGCCAGCAGCCCGATGCTGGACAATGAGCAGTTCTTC. This chain uses TRBV14 with TRBJ2-1; D remains unclear. The CDR3 totals 13 residues. Trimming took 4 bases from V and 5 from J, leaving 9 bases between them. Germline CDR1 and CDR2: SGHDN and FVKESK.

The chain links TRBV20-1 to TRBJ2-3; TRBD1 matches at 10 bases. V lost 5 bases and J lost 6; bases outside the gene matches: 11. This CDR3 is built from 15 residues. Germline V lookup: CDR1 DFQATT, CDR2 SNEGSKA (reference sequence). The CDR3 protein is CSAPTRDRGKDTQYF. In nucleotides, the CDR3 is TGCAGTGCTCCAACCCGGGACAGGGGAAAGGATACGCAGTATTTT.

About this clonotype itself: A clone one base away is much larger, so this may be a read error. The CDR3 sequence is CASSQELRGHNEQYF. The CDR3 bases are TGTGCCAGCAGCCAAGAGTTAAGGGGCCACAATGAGCAGTACTTC. V is TRBV4-2 and J is TRBJ2-1; D might be TRBD1 (5 bases). The J call may be incorrect, as the DNA end agrees better with TRBJ2-7. This CDR3 contains 15 residues. CDR1 and CDR2 (germline): LGHNA, YNFKEQ.

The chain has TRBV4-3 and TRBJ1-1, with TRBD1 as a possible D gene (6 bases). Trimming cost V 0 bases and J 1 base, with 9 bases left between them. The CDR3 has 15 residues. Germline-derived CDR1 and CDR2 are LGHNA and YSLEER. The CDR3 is CASSQEGGPNTEAFF. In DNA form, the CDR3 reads TGCGCCAGCAGCCAAGAGGGGGGCCCGAACACTGAAGCTTTCTTT.

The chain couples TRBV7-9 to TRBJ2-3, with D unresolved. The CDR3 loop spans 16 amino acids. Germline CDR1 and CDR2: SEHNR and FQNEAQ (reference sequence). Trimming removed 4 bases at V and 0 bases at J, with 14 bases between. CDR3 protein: CASSSLLGFSTDTQYF. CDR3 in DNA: TGTGCCAGCAGCTCTCTCCTAGGCTTTAGCACAGATACGCAGTATTTT.

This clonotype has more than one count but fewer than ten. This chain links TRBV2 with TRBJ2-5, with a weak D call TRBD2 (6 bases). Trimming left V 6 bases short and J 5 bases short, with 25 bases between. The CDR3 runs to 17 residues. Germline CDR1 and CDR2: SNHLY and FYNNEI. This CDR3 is CASRRSRDLNFSETQYF. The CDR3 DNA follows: TGTGCCAGCAGAAGGTCCCGGGACTTAAACTTTTCCGAGACCCAGTACTTC.

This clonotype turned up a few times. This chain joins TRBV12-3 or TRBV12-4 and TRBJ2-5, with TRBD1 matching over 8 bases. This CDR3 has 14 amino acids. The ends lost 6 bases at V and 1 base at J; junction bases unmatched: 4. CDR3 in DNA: TGTGCCAGCAGCATCGACAGGGGCCAAGAGACCCAGTACTTC. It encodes CASSIDRGQETQYF.

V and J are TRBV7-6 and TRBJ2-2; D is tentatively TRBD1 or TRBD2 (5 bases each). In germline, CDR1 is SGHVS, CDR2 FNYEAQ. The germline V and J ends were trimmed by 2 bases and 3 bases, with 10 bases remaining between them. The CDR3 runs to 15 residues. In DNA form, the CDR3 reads TGTGCCAGCAGCTTATTCACGGGGCACACCGGGGAGCTGTTTTTT. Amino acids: CASSLFTGHTGELFF.

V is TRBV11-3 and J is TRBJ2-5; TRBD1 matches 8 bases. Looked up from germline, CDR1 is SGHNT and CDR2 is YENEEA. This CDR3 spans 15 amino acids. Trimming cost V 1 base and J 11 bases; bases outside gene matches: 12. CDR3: CASSLVPGGYNEQYF. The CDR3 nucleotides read TGTGCCAGCAGCTTAGTACCAGGGGGCTACAATGAGCAGTACTTC. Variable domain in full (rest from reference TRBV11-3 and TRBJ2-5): EAGVVQSPRYKIIEKKQPVAFWCNPISGHNTLYWYLQNLGQGPELLIRYENEEAVDDSQLPKDRFSAERLKGVDSTLKIQPAELGDSAVYLCASSLVPGGYNEQYFGPGTRLLVL.

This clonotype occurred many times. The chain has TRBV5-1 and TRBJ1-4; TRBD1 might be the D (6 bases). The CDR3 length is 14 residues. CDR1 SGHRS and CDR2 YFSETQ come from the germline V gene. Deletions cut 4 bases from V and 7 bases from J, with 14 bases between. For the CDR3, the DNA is TGCGCCAGCAGCCCTGGACAGCCAACTGAAAAACTGTTTTTT. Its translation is CASSPGQPTEKLFF.

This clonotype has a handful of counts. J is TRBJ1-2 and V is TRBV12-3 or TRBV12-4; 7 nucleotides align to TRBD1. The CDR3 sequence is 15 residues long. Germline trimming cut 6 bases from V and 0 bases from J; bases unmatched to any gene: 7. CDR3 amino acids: CASSQGDGANYGYTF. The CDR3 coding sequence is TGTGCCAGCAGCCAGGGGGACGGCGCTAACTATGGCTACACCTTC.

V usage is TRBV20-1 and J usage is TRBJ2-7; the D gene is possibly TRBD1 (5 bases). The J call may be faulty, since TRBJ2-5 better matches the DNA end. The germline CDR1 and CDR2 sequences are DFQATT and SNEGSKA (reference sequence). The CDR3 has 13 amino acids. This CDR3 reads CSARDEGAKTQYF. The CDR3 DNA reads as TGCAGTGCTAGAGATGAAGGGGCAAAGACCCAGTACTTC.

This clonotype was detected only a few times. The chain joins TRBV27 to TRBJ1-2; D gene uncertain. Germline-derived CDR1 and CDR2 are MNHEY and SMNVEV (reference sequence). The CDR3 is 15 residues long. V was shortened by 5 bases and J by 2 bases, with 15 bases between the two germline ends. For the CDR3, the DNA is TGTGCCAGCAGTCCCTTTAGCCAGTTGAACTATGGCTACACCTTC. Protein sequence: CASSPFSQLNYGYTF.

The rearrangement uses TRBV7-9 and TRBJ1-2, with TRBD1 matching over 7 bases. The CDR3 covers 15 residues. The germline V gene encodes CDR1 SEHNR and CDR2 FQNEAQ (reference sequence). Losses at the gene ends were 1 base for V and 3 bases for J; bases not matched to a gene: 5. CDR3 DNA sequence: TGTGCCAGCAGCTTAGTGCGGACAGGTTACTATGGCTACACCTTC. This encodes CASSLVRTGYYGYTF.

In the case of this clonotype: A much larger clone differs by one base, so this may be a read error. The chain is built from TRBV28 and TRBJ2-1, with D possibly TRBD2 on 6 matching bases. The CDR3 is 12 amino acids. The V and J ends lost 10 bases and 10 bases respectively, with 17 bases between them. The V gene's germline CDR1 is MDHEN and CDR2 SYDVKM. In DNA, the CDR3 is TGTGCCACCAACATGGGGGGTGACGAGCAGTTCTTC. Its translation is CATNMGGDEQFF.

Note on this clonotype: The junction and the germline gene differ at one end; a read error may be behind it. CDR3 sequence: CASSLVTQSIQYF. The CDR3 coding sequence is TGCGCTAGCAGCTTGGTGACACAAAGCATTCAGTACTTC. V usage is TRBV5-1 and J usage is TRBJ2-4, with D unresolved. This CDR3 has 13 residues. The germline V gene has CDR1 SGHRS and CDR2 YFSETQ.

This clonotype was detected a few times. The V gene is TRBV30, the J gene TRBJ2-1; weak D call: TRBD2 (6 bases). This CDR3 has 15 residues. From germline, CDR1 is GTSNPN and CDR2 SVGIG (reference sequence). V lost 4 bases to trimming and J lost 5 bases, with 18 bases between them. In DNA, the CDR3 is TGTGCCTGGAACTCCGGGGCGGGGATTAACAATGAGCAGTTCTTC. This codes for CAWNSGAGINNEQFF.

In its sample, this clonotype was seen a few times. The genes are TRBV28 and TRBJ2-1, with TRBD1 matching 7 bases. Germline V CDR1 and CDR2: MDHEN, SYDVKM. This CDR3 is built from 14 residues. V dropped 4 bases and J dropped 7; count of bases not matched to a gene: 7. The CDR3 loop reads CASSSRQGANEQFF. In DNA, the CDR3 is TGTGCCAGCAGTTCCCGACAGGGTGCAAATGAGCAGTTCTTC.

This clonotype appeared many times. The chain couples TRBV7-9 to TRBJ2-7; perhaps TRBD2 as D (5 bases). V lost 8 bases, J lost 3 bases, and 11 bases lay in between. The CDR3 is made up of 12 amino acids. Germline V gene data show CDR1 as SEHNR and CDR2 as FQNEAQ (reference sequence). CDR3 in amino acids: CASRSGGYEQYF. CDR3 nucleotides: TGTGCCAGCCGCAGCGGAGGCTACGAGCAGTACTTC.